Shown below are 8 T cell receptor beta chains from a single sample sequenced in a study of T cell repertoires in MIS-A myocarditis. The assay was immunoSEQ multiplex PCR, and TCRdb's table has in-frame clones only and misses some. The sample consists of 10,000 to 12,000 clones, around 83% of them appearing once. Material: right ventricle heart tissue obtained at autopsy. The receptors derive from a man younger than 30 with fulminant myocarditis from multisystem inflammatory syndrome in adults (MIS-A) after COVID-19.

The chain has TRBV10-2 and TRBJ1-5; TRBD1 agrees at 7 bases. From germline, CDR1 is WSHSY and CDR2 SAAADI. The ends lost 8 bases at V and 6 bases at J; junction bases unmatched: 10. This CDR3 comprises 14 residues. CDR3 in DNA: TGCGCCAGCGCCTCGACAGGGAGTATTCAGCCCCAGCATTTT. Its protein product is CASASTGSIQPQHF.

The genes are TRBV24-1 and TRBJ1-5, with TRBD1 matching over 7 bases. The CDR3 is 15 amino acids. Trimming took 3 bases from V and 7 from J; bases not matched to a gene: 8. In germline, CDR1 is KGHDR, CDR2 SFDVKD. CDR3 residues: CATSDNRGGRQPQHF. The CDR3 DNA is TGTGCCACCAGTGATAACAGGGGAGGTCGGCAGCCCCAGCATTTT.

The chain is built from TRBV9 and TRBJ2-3; 11 positions agree with TRBD2. The CDR3 runs 18 residues. Unmatched junction bases numbered 12, after V lost 4 bases and J lost 2 bases. Germline assignment: CDR1 SGDLS and CDR2 YYNGEE. The CDR3 region has the DNA TGTGCCAGCAGCCTGGGAGGGGCTAGCGGGGGGACCACAGATACGCAGTATTTT. It is translated as CASSLGGASGGTTDTQYF.

The V gene is TRBV2, the J gene TRBJ2-1; 11 nucleotides agree with TRBD2. The CDR3 extends over 15 amino acids. V shed 8 bases, J shed 0 bases, and the junction held 3 bases outside the gene matches. Germline lookup yields CDR1 SNHLY and CDR2 FYNNEI. CDR3 sequence (DNA): TGTGCCAGCGAGGGGACTAGCGGCTCCTACAATGAGCAGTTCTTC. It translates to CASEGTSGSYNEQFF.

The V gene is TRBV7-9, the J gene TRBJ2-1; tentatively, D is TRBD2 (5 bases). CDR1 is SEHNR, CDR2 FQNEAQ, per germline (reference sequence). Trimming shortened V by 1 base and J by 9 bases, and 19 bases separated the two germline ends. The CDR3 totals 16 residues. The CDR3 loop reads CASSLGGLAPLSEQFF. CDR3 nucleotides: TGTGCCAGCAGCTTAGGAGGGCTTGCCCCCCTAAGTGAGCAGTTCTTC.

The V gene is TRBV15, the J gene TRBJ2-7; 7 positions match TRBD2. The CDR3 has 15 amino acids. V lost 5 bases to trimming and J lost 3 bases; unmatched junction nucleotides: 10. Germline V gene lookup returns CDR1 LNHNV and CDR2 YYDKDF (reference sequence). The CDR3 sequence is CATSLNRGGNYEQYF. CDR3 bases: TGTGCCACCAGCCTAAACCGGGGAGGGAACTACGAGCAGTACTTC.

The chain links TRBV19 to TRBJ1-2; maybe TRBD1 (5 bases). V lost 6 bases and J 4 bases, leaving 12 bases between the germline ends. Germline V lookup: CDR1 LNHDA, CDR2 SQIVND (reference sequence). The CDR3 length is 13 residues. The chain's CDR3 is CASRADRTYGYTF. DNA for the CDR3: TGTGCCAGTAGGGCCGACAGAACCTATGGCTACACCTTC.

This clone appeared a few times. The rearrangement joins TRBV28 to TRBJ1-4, with D tentatively TRBD1 (5 bases). The germline CDR1 and CDR2 sequences are MDHEN and SYDVKM. The CDR3 totals 14 residues. The V end was cut by 5 bases, the J end by 4 bases, with 11 bases between. CDR3 in DNA: TGTGCCAGCAGTATCAGGGACTTTAATGAAAAACTGTTTTTT. Translated, it gives CASSIRDFNEKLFF.